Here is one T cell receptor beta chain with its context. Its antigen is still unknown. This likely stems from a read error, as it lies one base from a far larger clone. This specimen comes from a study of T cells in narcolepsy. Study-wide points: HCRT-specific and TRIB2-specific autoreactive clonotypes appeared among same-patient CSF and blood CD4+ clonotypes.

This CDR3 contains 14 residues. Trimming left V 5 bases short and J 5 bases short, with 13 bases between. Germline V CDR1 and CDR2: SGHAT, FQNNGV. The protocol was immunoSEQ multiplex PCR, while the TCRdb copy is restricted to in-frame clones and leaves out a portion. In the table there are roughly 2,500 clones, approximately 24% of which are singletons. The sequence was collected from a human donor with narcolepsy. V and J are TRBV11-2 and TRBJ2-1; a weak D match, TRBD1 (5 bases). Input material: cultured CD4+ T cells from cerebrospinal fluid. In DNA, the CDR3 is TGTGCCAGCAGCCCAGGGATTCGGGACAATGAGCAGTTCTTC. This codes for CASSPGIRDNEQFF.